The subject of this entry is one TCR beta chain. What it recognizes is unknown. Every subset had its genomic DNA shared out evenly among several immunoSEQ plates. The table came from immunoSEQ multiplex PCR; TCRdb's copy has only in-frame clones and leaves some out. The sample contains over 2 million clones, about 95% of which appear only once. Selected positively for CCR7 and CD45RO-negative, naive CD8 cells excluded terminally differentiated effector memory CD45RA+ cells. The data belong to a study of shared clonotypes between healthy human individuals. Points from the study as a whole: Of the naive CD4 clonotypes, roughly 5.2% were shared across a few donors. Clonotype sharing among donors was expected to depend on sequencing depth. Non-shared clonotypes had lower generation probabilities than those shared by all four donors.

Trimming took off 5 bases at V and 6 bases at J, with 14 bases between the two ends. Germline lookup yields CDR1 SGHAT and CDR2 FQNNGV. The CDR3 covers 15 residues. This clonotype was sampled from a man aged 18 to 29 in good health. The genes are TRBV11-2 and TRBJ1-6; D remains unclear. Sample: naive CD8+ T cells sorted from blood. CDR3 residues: CASSAMSRGNSPLHF. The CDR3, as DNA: TGTGCCAGCAGCGCCATGTCCCGGGGTAATTCACCCCTCCACTTT.